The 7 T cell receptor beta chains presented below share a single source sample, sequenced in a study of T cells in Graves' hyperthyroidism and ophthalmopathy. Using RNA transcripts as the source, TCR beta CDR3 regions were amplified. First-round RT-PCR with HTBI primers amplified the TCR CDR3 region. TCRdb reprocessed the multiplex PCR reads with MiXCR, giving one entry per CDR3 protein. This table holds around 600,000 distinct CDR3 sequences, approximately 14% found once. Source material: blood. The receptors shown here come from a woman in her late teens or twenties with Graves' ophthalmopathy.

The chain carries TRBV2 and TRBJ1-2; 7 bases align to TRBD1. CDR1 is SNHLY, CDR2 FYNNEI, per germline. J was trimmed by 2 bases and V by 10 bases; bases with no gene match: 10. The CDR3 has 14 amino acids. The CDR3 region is CATLTGMGNYGYTF. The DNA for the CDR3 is TGTGCCACTTTGACAGGGATGGGGAACTATGGCTACACCTTC.

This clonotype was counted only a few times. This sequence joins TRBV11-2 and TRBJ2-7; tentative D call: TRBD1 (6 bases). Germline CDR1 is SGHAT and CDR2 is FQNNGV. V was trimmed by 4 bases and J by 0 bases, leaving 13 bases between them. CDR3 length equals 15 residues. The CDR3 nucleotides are TGTGCCAGCAGCTGGGGGAAAGGGGGCTCCTACGAGCAGTACTTC. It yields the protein CASSWGKGGSYEQYF.

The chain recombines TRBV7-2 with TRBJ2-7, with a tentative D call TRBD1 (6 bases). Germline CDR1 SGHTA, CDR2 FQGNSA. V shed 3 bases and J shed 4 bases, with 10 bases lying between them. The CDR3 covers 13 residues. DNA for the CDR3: TGTGCCAGCAGCTTGATACAGGGTTACGAGCAGTACTTC. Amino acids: CASSLIQGYEQYF.

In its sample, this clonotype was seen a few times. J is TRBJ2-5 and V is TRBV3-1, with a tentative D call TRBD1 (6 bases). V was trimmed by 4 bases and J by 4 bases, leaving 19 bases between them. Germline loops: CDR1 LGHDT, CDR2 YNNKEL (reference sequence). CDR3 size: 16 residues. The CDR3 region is CASSPPLAGVGETQYF. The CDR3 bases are TGTGCCAGCAGCCCACCCTTAGCAGGGGTTGGAGAGACCCAGTACTTC.

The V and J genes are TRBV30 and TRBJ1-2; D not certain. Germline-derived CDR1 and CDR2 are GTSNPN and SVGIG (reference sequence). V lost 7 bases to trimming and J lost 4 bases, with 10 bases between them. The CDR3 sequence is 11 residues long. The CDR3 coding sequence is TGTGCCTCGGGCATTCTCTATGGCTACACCTTC. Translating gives CASGILYGYTF.

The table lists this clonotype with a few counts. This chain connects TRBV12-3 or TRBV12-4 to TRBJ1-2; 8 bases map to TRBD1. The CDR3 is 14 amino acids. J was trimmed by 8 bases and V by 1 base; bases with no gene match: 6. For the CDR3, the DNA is TGTGCCAGCAGTTTAGAGGGACAGGCCCAAGGCTACACCTTC. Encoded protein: CASSLEGQAQGYTF.

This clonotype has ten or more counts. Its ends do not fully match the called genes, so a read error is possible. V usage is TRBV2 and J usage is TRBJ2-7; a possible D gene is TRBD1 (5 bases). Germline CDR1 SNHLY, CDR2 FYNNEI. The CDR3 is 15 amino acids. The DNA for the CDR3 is TGTGCCAGCAGTGTCGATAGGGGAAGCTCCTCCGAGCAGTACTTC. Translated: CASSVDRGSSSEQYF.